This TCR beta chain was identified in a study of OX40 agonist ivuxolimab in advanced cancers. In the study overall: Patients got intravenous ivuxolimab at 0.01 to 10 mg/kg every 2 weeks. A mean age of approximately 64 years, range about 23 to 80, was recorded, and about 83% were male.

The germline V and J ends were trimmed by 9 bases and 8 bases, with 25 bases remaining between them. This CDR3 has 15 residues. Germline CDR1 LNHDA, CDR2 SQIVND (reference sequence). Assay used: immunoSEQ multiplex PCR; TCRdb lists only in-frame clones, some missing. The data contain 35,000 or so clones, roughly four fifths of them singletons. Autoimmune disease history or systemic immunosuppression led to patient exclusion. The rearrangement uses TRBV19 and TRBJ1-2; perhaps TRBD1 as D (6 bases). Sequencing was performed on CD4+ or CD8+ T cells sorted from blood, taken in a trial of the OX40 agonist ivuxolimab. This sequence was found in an adult with an advanced solid tumor such as melanoma, head and neck, liver or kidney cancer. Here the CDR3 reads CASQGQGSTSGGYTF. The DNA of the CDR3 is TGTGCCAGCCAGGGGCAGGGGAGTACTTCTGGAGGCTACACCTTC.